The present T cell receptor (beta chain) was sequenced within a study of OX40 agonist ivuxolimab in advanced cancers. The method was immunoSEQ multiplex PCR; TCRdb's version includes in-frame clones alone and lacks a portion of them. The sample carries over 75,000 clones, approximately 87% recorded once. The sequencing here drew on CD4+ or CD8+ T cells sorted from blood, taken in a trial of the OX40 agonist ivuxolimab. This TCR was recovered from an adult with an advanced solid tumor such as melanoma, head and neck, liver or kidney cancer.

CDR3 sequence reads: CASSLITLNTEAFF. CDR3 coding DNA: TGTGCCAGCAGCTTAATAACCCTGAACACTGAAGCTTTCTTT. The genes are TRBV7-2 and TRBJ1-1; no firm D call. The germline V and J ends were trimmed by 2 bases and 0 bases, with 7 bases remaining between them. There are 14 residues in the CDR3. Per the germline V gene, CDR1 is SGHTA and CDR2 is FQGNSA. The complete variable domain, with remaining parts taken from reference TRBV7-2 and TRBJ1-1, reads GAGVSQSPSNKVTEKGKDVELRCDPISGHTALYWYRQSLGQGLEFLIYFQGNSAPDKSGLPSDRFSAERTGGSVSTLTIQRTQQEDSAVYLCASSLITLNTEAFFGQGTRLTVV.